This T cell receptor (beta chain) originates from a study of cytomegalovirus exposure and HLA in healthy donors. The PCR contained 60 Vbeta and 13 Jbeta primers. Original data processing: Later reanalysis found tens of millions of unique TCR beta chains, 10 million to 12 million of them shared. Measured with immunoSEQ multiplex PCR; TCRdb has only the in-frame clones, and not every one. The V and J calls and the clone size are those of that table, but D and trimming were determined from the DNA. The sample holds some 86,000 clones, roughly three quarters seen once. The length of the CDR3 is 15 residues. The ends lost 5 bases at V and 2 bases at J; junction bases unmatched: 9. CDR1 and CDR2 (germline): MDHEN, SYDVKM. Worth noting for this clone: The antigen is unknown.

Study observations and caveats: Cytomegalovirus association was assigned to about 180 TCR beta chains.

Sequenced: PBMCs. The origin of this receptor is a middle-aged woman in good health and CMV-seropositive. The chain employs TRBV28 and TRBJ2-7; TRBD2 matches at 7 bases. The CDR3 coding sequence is TGTGCCAGCAGTCCCGCGGGAGCCGAGACCTACGAGCAGTACTTC. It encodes CASSPAGAETYEQYF.